These 9 T cell receptor beta chains share one sample of origin, sequenced in a study of blood T cell repertoires in COVID-19. Clones were sequenced by immunoSEQ multiplex PCR, and TCRdb holds only the in-frame ones, with some missing. This table holds 110,000 to 150,000 clones, approximately 90% found once. The sequencing input was peripheral blood. The receptors were gathered from a man in his 60s with active or convalescent COVID-19.

The V gene is TRBV7-2, the J gene TRBJ2-7; TRBD2 matches 8 bases. The J segment lost 6 bases and the V segment lost 6 bases, leaving 13 bases of the junction unmatched. Germline-derived CDR1 and CDR2 are SGHTA and FQGNSA. The CDR3 runs to 15 residues. In DNA form, the CDR3 reads TGTGCCAGCAGGTCCCGGTTCGGGGGGGACGGCGAGCAGTACTTC. Protein product: CASRSRFGGDGEQYF.

V gene TRBV30 combines with J gene TRBJ2-3, with D perhaps TRBD1 or TRBD2 (5 bases each). The CDR3 runs to 14 residues. With 5 bases removed from V and 4 bases from J, the gap between germline ends came to 16 bases. Germline loops: CDR1 GTSNPN, CDR2 SVGIG (reference sequence). The CDR3 DNA is TGTGCCTGGGGGAGAGAAGGGGTTTCAGATACGCAGTATTTT. This sequence encodes CAWGREGVSDTQYF.

The V gene is TRBV30, the J gene TRBJ1-1; D is undetermined. CDR3 length: 13 residues. CDR1 and CDR2 (germline): GTSNPN, SVGIG (reference sequence). V gave up 4 bases and J gave up 1 base, with 10 bases separating them. CDR3 sequence (DNA): TGTGCCTGGAAATCTAGTCCGAACACTGAAGCTTTCTTT. It codes for CAWKSSPNTEAFF.

The chain links TRBV5-1 to TRBJ2-1; 7 nucleotides align to TRBD1. V trimming: 0 bases; J trimming: 12 bases; junction bases outside the gene matches: 6. CDR1 and CDR2 (germline): SGHRS, YFSETQ. The CDR3 covers 13 residues. The CDR3 nucleotides are TGCGCCAGCAGCTTGGGACAGGGCCAAGGGCAGTTCTTC. Its translation is CASSLGQGQGQFF.

This clone was seen just once. The rearrangement links TRBV19 to TRBJ2-6; D ambiguous. CDR1 and CDR2 from the germline V gene are LNHDA and SQIVND (reference sequence). V was trimmed by 7 bases and J by 4 bases, leaving 14 bases between them. This CDR3 comprises 15 residues. DNA for the CDR3: TGTGCCAGTAAAATAAGTGGAGCCGGGGCCAACGTCCTGACTTTC. This encodes CASKISGAGANVLTF.

The V call is TRBV5-4, the J call TRBJ2-5, with TRBD2 matching 9 bases. Losses at the gene ends were 0 bases for V and 4 bases for J; bases not matched to a gene: 7. The V gene's germline CDR1 is SGHNT and CDR2 YYREEE (reference sequence). The CDR3 is 16 amino acids. The CDR3 loop is CASSLEGGGAGETQYF. The CDR3 DNA reads TGTGCCAGCAGCTTGGAAGGCGGGGGGGCTGGAGAGACCCAGTACTTC.

The chain links TRBV28 to TRBJ1-5, with TRBD1 matching over 7 bases. The germline gives CDR1 MDHEN, CDR2 SYDVKM. The trim removed 6 bases at V and 6 bases at J, leaving 5 bases unmatched. The CDR3 totals 13 residues. The CDR3 coding sequence is TGTGCCAGCAGGCCAACAGGGGTTCAGCCCCAGCATTTT. It translates to CASRPTGVQPQHF.

The chain carries TRBV5-1 and TRBJ2-5; 10 bases fit TRBD2. CDR1 and CDR2 from the germline V gene are SGHRS and YFSETQ. This CDR3 has 15 residues. J lost 5 bases, V lost 0 bases, and 4 bases had no gene match. The CDR3 DNA reads TGCGCCAGCAGCTTGGACCTAGCGGGGGTGGAGACCCAGTACTTC. It yields the protein CASSLDLAGVETQYF.

The chain links TRBV2 to TRBJ2-3; no definite D call. The germline V gene has CDR1 SNHLY and CDR2 FYNNEI. This CDR3 is built from 16 residues. Trimming took 0 bases from V and 3 from J, leaving 13 bases between them. In nucleotides, the CDR3 is TGTGCCAGCAGTGAAGCGCTGGGCCGCAAGACAGATACGCAGTATTTT. Its translation is CASSEALGRKTDTQYF.